The clone carrying this TCR beta chain was seen only a few times. V shed 3 bases, J shed 3 bases, and the junction held 5 bases outside the gene matches. The length of the CDR3 is 16 residues. Per germline, CDR1 PRHDT and CDR2 FYEKMQ (reference sequence). This record comes from a study of cytomegalovirus exposure and HLA in healthy donors. The study ran its PCR with 60 Vbeta and 13 Jbeta primers. Sequencing was performed with immunoSEQ multiplex PCR; in TCRdb, only in-frame clones are kept and a portion is missing. The sample has roughly 180,000 clones; more than 70% are singletons. Specimen: PBMCs. The chain joins TRBV13 to TRBJ1-6; 7 bases align to TRBD1. This TCR derives from a woman aged 45-59 years in good health and CMV-seropositive. CDR3 sequence: CASSFLGGGYNSPLHF. The CDR3, as DNA: TGTGCCAGCAGCTTCCTAGGGGGCGGCTATAATTCACCCCTCCACTTT.